One and the same sample provided the 21 T cell receptor beta chains below, sequenced in a study of early T cells in non-severe SARS-CoV-2 infection. TCRdb recomputed calls from the 5' RACE reads with MiXCR, one row per CDR3 protein. Counted here are approximately 18,000 distinct CDR3 sequences, approximately 5.4% occurring once; the ten biggest clones make up over 5%. The sequencing sample was made of whole blood. These receptors were taken from an adult who was a healthcare worker with PCR-confirmed SARS-CoV-2 infection or an uninfected control (not recorded which).

This clonotype is termed medium-sized. The gene calls are TRBV29-1 and TRBJ1-2; D gene uncertain. The CDR3 totals 10 residues. The germline V gene encodes CDR1 SQVTM and CDR2 ANQGSEA. V gave up 4 bases and J gave up 6 bases, with 6 bases separating them. For the CDR3, the DNA is TGCAGCGTTGTAATCGATGGCTACACCTTC. This encodes CSVVIDGYTF.

This clonotype appeared many times. CDR3 sequence reads: CASSLRGLQGTTDTQYF. CDR3 coding DNA: TGCGCCAGCAGCTTGCGCGGCTTGCAGGGGACCACAGATACGCAGTATTTT. The genes are TRBV5-1 and TRBJ2-3, with D maybe TRBD1 (6 bases). Germline V gene data show CDR1 as SGHRS and CDR2 as YFSETQ. The CDR3 covers 17 residues. Trimming removed 1 base at V and 2 bases at J, with 17 bases between.

V usage is TRBV15 and J usage is TRBJ1-3; no clear D. This CDR3 has 13 amino acids. Germline CDR1 and CDR2: LNHNV and YYDKDF (reference sequence). Deletions cut 4 bases from V and 6 bases from J, with 10 bases between. The CDR3 sequence is CATSIRIENTIYF. CDR3 coding DNA: TGTGCCACCAGCATCCGGATTGAAAACACCATATATTTT.

This clonotype was detected many times. The rearrangement uses TRBV7-9 and TRBJ2-1; possibly TRBD2 for D (7 bases). The germline gives CDR1 SEHNR, CDR2 FQNEAQ (reference sequence). The CDR3 spans 15 residues. The V gene lost 5 bases and the J gene lost 7 bases, with 18 bases spanning the gap. The CDR3 nucleotides are TGTGCCAGCAGCCCAGTAGGGGGAGGGCCTAATGAGCAGTTCTTC. Amino acid sequence: CASSPVGGGPNEQFF. The full variable domain, completed using reference TRBV7-9 and TRBJ2-1, is DTGVSQNPRHKITKRGQNVTFRCDPISEHNRLYWYRQTLGQGPEFLTYFQNEAQLEKSRLLSDRFSAERPKGSFSTLEIQRTEQGDSAMYLCASSPVGGGPNEQFFGPGTRLTVL.

The chain links TRBV6-6 to TRBJ2-7; no clear D. Per the germline V gene, CDR1 is MNHNY and CDR2 is SVGAGI (reference sequence). This CDR3 has 12 residues. V lost 2 bases to trimming and J lost 4 bases, with 6 bases between them. Written as DNA, the CDR3 is TGTGCCAGCAGTTACGACGGGTACGAGCAGTACGTC. Translation: CASSYDGYEQYV.

This clonotype was recorded many times. The chain joins TRBV30 to TRBJ1-4; D ambiguous. The V end lost 0 bases, the J end lost 5 bases, and 10 bases lay between the germline ends. This CDR3 has 14 amino acids. Germline values: CDR1 GTSNPN, CDR2 SVGIG (reference sequence). In DNA form, the CDR3 reads TGTGCCTGGAGTGTAGGGTCCAAGAATGAAAAACTGTTTTTT. It is translated as CAWSVGSKNEKLFF.

This clonotype was observed a few times. The chain recombines TRBV7-2 with TRBJ2-5; D is uncertain. V lost 5 bases and J 2 bases, leaving 15 bases between the germline ends. Germline-derived CDR1 and CDR2 are SGHTA and FQGNSA. This CDR3 spans 15 amino acids. The CDR3 DNA is TGTGCCAGCAGCCGCCGACGGATTTCTCAAGAGACCCAGTACTTC. This sequence encodes CASSRRRISQETQYF.

This clonotype appeared many times. The chain uses TRBV7-2 and TRBJ2-7; the D gene is possibly TRBD1 (7 bases). V shed 0 bases and J shed 6 bases, with 12 bases lying between them. Looked up from germline, CDR1 is SGHTA and CDR2 is FQGNSA. CDR3 length equals 14 residues. CDR3 bases: TGTGCCAGCAGCTTAGCGCTCCAGGGGGGCGAGCAGTACGTC. Translating it yields CASSLALQGGEQYV.

This clonotype was recorded at least ten times. The gene calls are TRBV4-3 and TRBJ1-5; 9 bases align to TRBD1. Trimming at V came to 4 bases and at J to 6 bases, leaving 7 bases not matched to a gene. The germline CDR1 and CDR2 sequences are LGHNA and YSLEER. The CDR3 loop spans 15 amino acids. CDR3 bases: TGCGCCAGCAGCCCTTGGACAGGGGCGCCTCAGCCCCAGCATTTT. Its translation: CASSPWTGAPQPQHF.

This clonotype was observed a few times. The rearrangement joins TRBV19 to TRBJ1-2, with D unclear. Trimming pared 3 bases from V and 5 bases from J, leaving 19 bases between. CDR1 LNHDA and CDR2 SQIVND come from the germline V gene (reference sequence). This CDR3 comprises 16 residues. CDR3: CASSMSITTATYGYTF. DNA for the CDR3: TGTGCCAGTAGTATGTCAATCACTACAGCCACTTATGGCTACACCTTC.

This clonotype was seen ten or more times. The chain links TRBV12-3 or TRBV12-4 to TRBJ2-1, with no clear D. There are 14 residues in the CDR3. The V and J ends lost 1 base and 0 bases respectively, with 4 bases between them. CDR3 amino acids: CASSLGYSYNEQFF. The CDR3, as DNA: TGTGCCAGCAGTTTAGGCTACTCCTACAATGAGCAGTTCTTC.

The chain carries TRBV30 and TRBJ1-1, with D hard to call. V lost 1 base, J lost 1 base, and 4 bases lay in between. This CDR3 region has 12 residues. Germline V lookup: CDR1 GTSNPN, CDR2 SVGIG (reference sequence). The CDR3 nucleotides are TGTGCCTGGAGTGGGCAGAACACTGAAGCTTTCTTT. Amino acid sequence: CAWSGQNTEAFF.

This clonotype was observed a handful of times. This chain uses TRBV5-1 with TRBJ2-3; 8 positions agree with TRBD2. The CDR3 consists of 15 residues. Germline-derived CDR1 and CDR2 are SGHRS and YFSETQ. Unmatched junction bases numbered 7, after V lost 3 bases and J lost 4 bases. The DNA of the CDR3 is TGCGCCAGCAGCTCGGGACTAGGGTATTCAGATACGCAGTATTTT. Amino acid sequence: CASSSGLGYSDTQYF. Variable domain in full (rest from reference TRBV5-1 and TRBJ2-3): KAGVTQTPRYLIKTRGQQVTLSCSPISGHRSVSWYQQTPGQGLQFLFEYFSETQRNKGNFPGRFSGRQFSNSRSEMNVSTLELGDSALYLCASSSGLGYSDTQYFGPGTRLTVL.

Sample share makes this clonotype medium-sized (0.01 to 0.1%). The chain links TRBV29-1 to TRBJ2-1; D might be TRBD2 (5 bases). Looked up from germline, CDR1 is SQVTM and CDR2 is ANQGSEA. Trimming took 4 bases from V and 6 from J, leaving 13 bases between them. This CDR3 is 13 amino acids long. DNA of the CDR3: TGCAGCGTTGGCGGGTGGGAAGCCAATGAGCAGTTCTTC. It is translated as CSVGGWEANEQFF.

This clonotype was detected only a few times. The chain employs TRBV27 and TRBJ2-1, with D possibly TRBD2 on 5 matching bases. Germline V gives CDR1 MNHEY, CDR2 SMNVEV (reference sequence). The V end lost 2 bases, the J end lost 3 bases, and 14 bases lay between the germline ends. The CDR3 is made up of 16 amino acids. CDR3 bases: TGTGCCAGCAGTTTACGTGAGGGCGCGGGCTACAATGAGCAGTTCTTC. Its translation is CASSLREGAGYNEQFF.

This clonotype is labeled medium-sized. The chain carries TRBV19 and TRBJ2-3; D unresolved. Trimming shortened V by 5 bases and J by 0 bases, and 6 bases separated the two germline ends. CDR3 length: 13 amino acids. The germline V gene encodes CDR1 LNHDA and CDR2 SQIVND (reference sequence). The CDR3 nucleotides are TGTGCCAGTAGTGCGGACAGCACAGATACGCAGTATTTT. Translation: CASSADSTDTQYF.

This clonotype rates as medium-sized. This chain uses TRBV10-2 with TRBJ2-1; 10 nucleotides match TRBD2. After removal of 7 bases from V and 9 bases from J, the junction contained 9 bases not matched to a gene. Germline V gene data show CDR1 as WSHSY and CDR2 as SAAADI. The CDR3 contains 14 residues. CDR3 region: CASTLASGSGEQFF. DNA for the CDR3: TGCGCCAGCACTCTGGCTAGCGGGAGCGGTGAGCAGTTCTTC.

Relative to its sample, this clonotype is medium-sized. The chain uses TRBV7-8 and TRBJ1-1; D gene ambiguous. CDR1 and CDR2 (germline): SGHVS, FQNEAQ. Trimming shortened V by 2 bases and J by 2 bases, and 9 bases separated the two germline ends. There are 14 residues in the CDR3. The chain's CDR3 is CASSLRAVNTEAFF. The CDR3 coding sequence is TGTGCCAGCAGCTTACGGGCGGTAAACACTGAAGCTTTCTTT.

This clonotype was picked up many times. The junction and the germline gene differ at one end; a read error may be behind it. This chain uses TRBV7-7 with TRBJ2-7; no firm D call. The CDR3 sequence is 13 residues long. The germline V gene has CDR1 SSHAT and CDR2 FNYEAQ (reference sequence). As DNA, the CDR3 is TGTGCTAGCAGCCCGGCAGCAGGCTACGAGCAGTACTTC. It codes for CASSPAAGYEQYF.

This clonotype has a count of ten or more. The chain carries TRBV5-5 and TRBJ2-2; D unresolved. The germline V gene has CDR1 SGHKS and CDR2 YYEKEE (reference sequence). The CDR3 loop spans 13 amino acids. The ends were cut back, 4 bases at V and 3 bases at J, with 7 bases in the middle. The DNA of the CDR3 is TGTGCCAGCAGCCCGTCTTACACCGGGGAGCTGTTTTTT. It specifies CASSPSYTGELFF.

This clonotype was detected only a few times. The chain couples TRBV3-1 to TRBJ2-7; D is unresolved. V was cut by 3 bases and J by 2 bases, with 2 bases left in between. CDR1 is LGHDT and CDR2 is YNNKEL in the germline V gene (reference sequence). The CDR3 length is 11 residues. The CDR3 DNA is TGTGCCAGCAGCCACGCCTACGAGCAGTACTTC. Protein sequence: CASSHAYEQYF.